This record looks at one TCR beta chain sequence and its context. A few counts support this clonotype. Its antigen is still unknown. Base quality data are lacking; no much larger clone is found one base away. This sample was taken from a study of blood T cells in healthy people across ages (dated by TCRdb to the mid-2010s). Study-level background: In model experiments, template switching captured roughly one uniquely barcoded TCR beta cDNA molecule for every two T cells. Using deep sequencing normalized with unique cDNA molecular identifiers, the study measured how TCR beta repertoire diversity changes with age. The donors were split into four age groups: young (average about 15 years), middle-aged (39), aged (approximately 59) and long-lived (approximately 80). For two donors (one aged 18 to 30 and one aged 80 or older), the study analyzed two additional independent replicas of 1 million unique cDNA reads from the same blood draw. Overall study results and their limits: Donor CMV infection status was unknown, potentially confounding age-related changes in expanded clonotypes. Since profiling was done on bulk unsorted PBMCs, naive and antigen-experienced compartments could not be conclusively compared. There was a strong correlation between observed TCR beta diversity and the percentage of naive T cells measured by flow cytometry. Compared with the aged group, more naive CD4+ T cells, fewer expanded clones and increased TCR diversity were shown by the long-lived group, suggesting age selection. Observed TCR beta diversity per million T cells fell roughly linearly with age, and a significant reduction was already apparent by age roughly 40. Estimates of total diversity from one million sequenced T cells were regarded as lower bounds and underestimates.

The germline V gene sets CDR1 to SNHLY and CDR2 to FYNNEI. The CDR3 measures 14 amino acids from cysteine to phenylalanine. Only the CDR3 DNA is retained, 42 bases long and in frame from the first base. The germline ends are 11 bases apart after V is trimmed by 6 bases and J by 2 bases. Library preparation was by 5' RACE. TCRdb records Illumina HiSeq 2500 as the sequencer. A second PCR of about 7 to 12 cycles was run with a J-beta primer mix and a sample-barcoded 5' primer. Each TCR beta cDNA molecule received a unique molecular identifier from a template-switch 5' adaptor carrying 12 random nucleotides. Each sample yielded at least 3 million CDR3-containing paired-end reads. The Mint cDNA synthesis kit, primed by a TRBC-specific oligonucleotide, was used to synthesize first-strand cDNA from all RNA. Following uracil-DNA glycosylase treatment, a first 18-cycle PCR with universal primers M1SS and BC2_uni_R was performed on all cDNA. Regarding the original processing steps: Normalization of each sample was performed by random selection of 1 million high-quality reads, each carrying a distinct molecular identifier. Reads sharing molecular identifiers were discarded rather than binned into consensus sequences. MiTCR, with a Q25 quality threshold and the strictest error-elimination algorithm, was used for CDR3 identification, clonotype clustering and error correction. A nonparametric unseen species model using Euler transformation provided a lower-bound estimate of total TCR beta diversity. TCRdb ran its own pipeline on the public reads, namely fastp trimming at Q25 and MiXCR clone calling, and kept in-frame beta chains. Rows matching on CDR3 protein sequence are summarized as one entry with the most common DNA and genes. The V and J calls and clone size come from TCRdb's table, not from the authors' own analysis. A total of 600,000 to 900,000 distinct CDR3 sequences appear in this sample, approximately 24% of them only once. The top ten hold 3% of the sample.

Systemically healthy Caucasian individuals from Russia, 39 in total and aged about 6 to 95 years, were included as donors. Each donor gave about 11 milliliters of peripheral blood, drawn into EDTA-treated Vacutainer tubes. Ficoll-Paque density-gradient centrifugation was used to isolate PBMCs, with at least 6.5 million per sample. Trizol reagent was used to extract total RNA from the PBMCs, yielding at least 5.5 micrograms per sample. The percentages of naive CD45RAhigh/CD27high T cells were determined by flow cytometry on a PBMC aliquot from every donor. The same sample was also used in a study of T cells of mothers and their children. The second source states: Nine systemically healthy Caucasian individuals, comprising three mothers and their six children, were included as donors. cDNA synthesis used all of the extracted RNA, with roughly 1.5 ug of RNA in each 15 ul reaction. Sample barcodes and 2-4 random nucleotides were added via the M1S primer in the second PCR. Over 8 million TCR beta CDR3 reads were obtained for each mother, and approximately 3.2 million reads were obtained for each child. TCR recombination output is similarly shaped by thymic selection in related and unrelated pairs, with a minor effect exerted by inherited differences. Normalized repertoire overlap in related mother-child pairs was always slightly higher than in unrelated mother-child pairs, but the difference was never significant. No persistent microchimeric T cell clones were found, with a detection sensitivity of 80 to 100 clones per million clonotypes. The study used deep NGS to compare TCR beta repertoires of mothers and children, seeking features distinguishing related mother-child pairs from unrelated individuals. On average, the children were roughly 11 +/- 4 years old, while the mothers were around 42 +/- 4 years old. After adapter ligation was performed with NEBNext reagents, the libraries were sequenced on an Illumina HiSeq 2000 with 100+100 nt paired-end reads. Mother and child libraries were prepared a month apart and sequenced in separate runs to prevent cross-contamination. For each donor, somewhere between 500,000 and 2,000,000 distinct TCR beta clonotypes were identified. Naive TCR beta clonotypes were estimated from low-frequency clonotypes matched to each donor's FACS-determined naive share, without sorting.

The clonotype comes from a boy aged 5-17 years in good health. Sequenced sample: blood. The sequence links TRBV2 to TRBJ1-5; no D segment can be confidently identified. The nucleotide sequence reads as follows: TGTGCCAGCAGCTCAAGGGAGGGCAATCAGCCCCAGCATTTT. Its translation is CASSSREGNQPQHF. Beyond the CDR3, the reference TRBV2 and TRBJ1-5 genes provide the residues; the full variable domain reads: EPEVTQTPSHQVTQMGQEVILRCVPISNHLYFYWYRQILGQKVEFLVSFYNNEISEKSEIFDDQFSVERPDGSNFTLKIRSTKLEDSAMYFCASSSREGNQPQHFGDGTRLSIL.